The 30 T cell receptor beta chains below all came from one sample that was sequenced in a study of CD8 T cells in ankylosing spondylitis. General observations from the study: Made up of fewer than ten highly homologous variants, a TCR beta motif appeared characteristic of ankylosing spondylitis blood.

The antigens of these receptors remain unknown. From the 5' RACE reads, TCRdb called clonotypes with MiXCR, one entry per CDR3 protein. Among about 840,000 distinct CDR3 sequences listed, around 11% were seen once. The sequencing input was blood, either unsorted or a sorted T cell fraction (not recorded which). The source of these receptors is a male donor with ankylosing spondylitis.

This chain uses TRBV6-5 with TRBJ2-5; 7 bases line up with TRBD1. This CDR3 comprises 13 residues. J lost 5 bases, V lost 5 bases, and 5 bases had no gene match. Germline CDR1 MNHEY, CDR2 SVGAGI. The CDR3 sequence is CASSNRGLETQYF. Written as DNA, the CDR3 is TGTGCCAGCAGTAACAGGGGCTTGGAGACCCAGTACTTC.

The V gene is TRBV7-9, the J gene TRBJ2-1, with D possibly being TRBD2 (6 bases). CDR1 and CDR2 (germline): SEHNR, FQNEAQ (reference sequence). V lost 3 bases and J lost 8, with 20 bases in between. CDR3 length: 16 amino acids. The CDR3 DNA reads TGTGCCAGCAGCTTGGACGGGAGAAGCTTCAGGGATGAGCAGTTCTTC. Its protein product is CASSLDGRSFRDEQFF.

This clonotype has just a few counts. The chain combines TRBV7-8 with TRBJ2-5, with D perhaps being TRBD1 or TRBD2 (5 bases each). V was shortened by 1 base and J by 2 bases, with 14 bases between the two germline ends. This CDR3 has 16 residues. Germline-derived CDR1 and CDR2 are SGHVS and FQNEAQ. For the CDR3, the DNA is TGTGCCAGCAGCTTAGTAGTGGGACGGCCTCAAGAGACCCAGTACTTC. Amino acids: CASSLVVGRPQETQYF.

V and J are TRBV28 and TRBJ2-7; maybe TRBD1 (6 bases). CDR1 and CDR2 (germline): MDHEN, SYDVKM. V dropped 8 bases and J dropped 3 bases, with 17 bases sitting between them. There are 14 residues in the CDR3. The CDR3 region is CASGFIQGNYEQYF. DNA of the CDR3: TGTGCCAGCGGCTTTATACAGGGAAACTACGAGCAGTACTTC.

This clonotype has just a few counts. The chain recombines TRBV10-3 with TRBJ2-1; 7 nucleotides line up with TRBD2. This CDR3 comprises 14 residues. Per germline, CDR1 ENHRY and CDR2 SYGVKD. V lost 0 bases, J lost 9 bases, and 5 bases stayed unmatched. The CDR3 is CAISESGGVGEQFF. The DNA of the CDR3 is TGTGCCATCAGTGAGTCGGGAGGGGTTGGTGAGCAGTTCTTC.

This clonotype was observed a few times. The V call is TRBV7-2, the J call TRBJ2-3, with 10 bases identical to TRBD2. This CDR3 is built from 15 residues. Germline V gives CDR1 SGHTA, CDR2 FQGNSA. With V trimmed by 1 base and J by 6 bases, 4 bases remained unmatched. CDR3 residues: CASSLVLLAGDTQYF. CDR3 sequence (DNA): TGTGCCAGCAGCTTAGTCCTACTAGCGGGGGATACGCAGTATTTT.

This clonotype has just one count. The chain has TRBV5-1 and TRBJ1-1; D remains ambiguous. Trimming removed 8 bases from V and 3 bases from J, with 14 bases in between. Germline loops: CDR1 SGHRS, CDR2 YFSETQ. CDR3 length equals 13 residues. As DNA, the CDR3 is TGCGCCAGTTCATTCCTACTGGACACTGAAGCTTTCTTT. The encoded protein is CASSFLLDTEAFF. The variable domain in full, completed from reference TRBV5-1 and TRBJ1-1, reads KAGVTQTPRYLIKTRGQQVTLSCSPISGHRSVSWYQQTPGQGLQFLFEYFSETQRNKGNFPGRFSGRQFSNSRSEMNVSTLELGDSALYLCASSFLLDTEAFFGQGTRLTVV.

The sample holds a few counts of this clonotype. The CDR3 protein is CASSQEKEGSQHF. The CDR3 bases are TGCGCCAGCAGCCAAGAAAAAGAGGGATCCCAGCATTTT. This chain links TRBV4-1 with TRBJ1-5; D is unresolved. This CDR3 region has 13 residues. CDR1 and CDR2 from the germline V gene are MGHRA and YSYEKL. Trimming shortened V by 0 bases and J by 11 bases, and 11 bases separated the two germline ends.

This chain connects TRBV2 to TRBJ1-5; 10 bases map to TRBD1. The germline CDR1 and CDR2 sequences are SNHLY and FYNNEI. The CDR3 is 14 amino acids. J was trimmed by 6 bases and V by 7 bases; bases with no gene match: 6. CDR3: CASTLTGGGQPQHF. CDR3 nucleotides: TGTGCCAGCACTCTGACAGGGGGCGGTCAGCCCCAGCATTTT.

The genes are TRBV29-1 and TRBJ1-1; the match to TRBD1 covers 7 bases. Germline loops: CDR1 SQVTM, CDR2 ANQGSEA. CDR3 length equals 12 residues. V dropped 3 bases and J dropped 10; count of bases not matched to a gene: 8. The CDR3 DNA reads as TGCAGCGTTGACGGTCCCAGGGGGGGAGCTTTCTTT. Translating it yields CSVDGPRGGAFF.

This chain links TRBV7-3 with TRBJ2-3; tentatively, D is TRBD1 or TRBD2 (5 bases each). V lost 6 bases and J lost 6, with 13 bases in between. From germline, CDR1 is SGHTA and CDR2 FQGTGA. The CDR3 has 13 amino acids. CDR3 in DNA: TGTGCCAGCAGTTCTACCCGGGGCGATACGCAGTATTTT. It is translated as CASSSTRGDTQYF.

The CDR3, as DNA: TGTGCCAGCAGCCCTACCCTAGCGGGAGGGTACAATGAGCAGTTCTTC. This encodes CASSPTLAGGYNEQFF. The chain joins TRBV11-2 to TRBJ2-1, with 12 bases lining up with TRBD2. CDR1 is SGHAT and CDR2 is FQNNGV in the germline V gene. This CDR3 is 16 amino acids long. The junction had 6 bases not matched to a gene; V was cut back by 5 bases and J by 4 bases.

J is TRBJ2-1 and V is TRBV20-1, with TRBD2 as a possible D gene (5 bases). In germline, CDR1 is DFQATT, CDR2 SNEGSKA (reference sequence). The ends were cut back, 1 base at V and 12 bases at J, with 10 bases in the middle. The CDR3 loop spans 11 amino acids. The CDR3 region has the DNA TGCAGTGCTAGAGTGTCGGAGGTGCAGTTCTTC. Its translation: CSARVSEVQFF.

In this sample, this clonotype turned up many times. The chain carries TRBV7-2 and TRBJ1-2, with D possibly matching TRBD1 (5 bases). CDR3 length: 13 amino acids. From germline, CDR1 is SGHTA and CDR2 FQGNSA. Trimming removed 5 bases from V and 8 bases from J, with 15 bases in between. The CDR3 DNA follows: TGTGCCAGCAGCCGAGGGACCGTGAAGGGCTACACCTTC. Amino acids: CASSRGTVKGYTF.

The rearrangement uses TRBV4-2 and TRBJ2-5, with D tentatively TRBD1 (5 bases). V was clipped by 1 base and J by 3 bases, with 12 bases between them. This CDR3 spans 15 amino acids. CDR1 is LGHNA and CDR2 is YNFKEQ in the germline V gene. This chain's CDR3 is CASSQVGQGEETQYF. The CDR3 nucleotides are TGTGCCAGCAGCCAAGTGGGGCAGGGTGAAGAGACCCAGTACTTC.

This clonotype came up a few times. This chain links TRBV24-1 with TRBJ2-7; a weak D match, TRBD1 (5 bases). V lost 3 bases and J lost 5, with 22 bases in between. Germline assignment: CDR1 KGHDR and CDR2 SFDVKD. This CDR3 comprises 17 residues. CDR3 DNA: TGTGCCACCAGTGATCGATACACAGCACTCCCAGGGAACGAGCAGTACTTC. Amino acid sequence: CATSDRYTALPGNEQYF.

The chain combines TRBV5-5 with TRBJ2-2; D is uncertain. Trimming cost V 2 bases and J 5 bases, with 4 bases left between them. Germline V gives CDR1 SGHKS, CDR2 YYEKEE (reference sequence). The CDR3 covers 12 residues. DNA for the CDR3: TGTGCCAGCAGCTTTTGGACCGGGGAGCTGTTTTTT. Protein product: CASSFWTGELFF.

V gene TRBV20-1 combines with J gene TRBJ2-5; TRBD2 agrees at 7 bases. Trimming removed 2 bases from V and 5 bases from J; junction bases left unmatched: 5. The CDR3 covers 13 residues. Looked up from germline, CDR1 is DFQATT and CDR2 is SNEGSKA (reference sequence). In DNA form, the CDR3 reads TGCAGTGCTAGACGGGGGGTTCTCGAGACCCAGTACTTC. It codes for CSARRGVLETQYF.

The chain links TRBV12-3 or TRBV12-4 to TRBJ1-1, with TRBD1 matching 8 bases. V lost 3 bases to trimming and J lost 5 bases; unmatched junction nucleotides: 5. CDR3 length: 14 amino acids. For the CDR3, the DNA is TGTGCCAGCAGTTTCATACAGGGGGGAACTGAAGCTTTCTTT. Residues: CASSFIQGGTEAFF.

In this sample, this clonotype turned up a few times. No conserved phenylalanine or tryptophan is present at the end of the CDR3, so a read error is the likely explanation. It is unclear where the CDR3 begins or ends on the DNA, so no DNA is shown, and the CDR3 is as TCRdb lists it. J is TRBJ2-5 and V is TRBV9; the DNA was not compared with TRBD2, the D call given in the table. The CDR3 sequence runs 16 residues, both termini included. Germline CDR1 reads SGDLS; CDR2 reads YYNGEE. The CDR3 sequence: CASSFSPGTSGANFSL.

The chain combines TRBV7-2 with TRBJ2-2, with D hard to call. This CDR3 spans 14 amino acids. Germline V gives CDR1 SGHTA, CDR2 FQGNSA. The V and J ends lost 0 bases and 6 bases respectively, with 8 bases between them. The CDR3 reads CASSLAQWAGELFF. CDR3 nucleotide sequence: TGTGCCAGCAGCTTAGCCCAGTGGGCCGGGGAGCTGTTTTTT.

There are a few counts of this clonotype. The chain is built from TRBV7-9 and TRBJ2-2; 8 positions match TRBD1. The CDR3 sequence is 16 residues long. The germline V gene has CDR1 SEHNR and CDR2 FQNEAQ (reference sequence). With V trimmed by 3 bases and J by 3 bases, 6 bases remained unmatched. CDR3 nucleotides: TGTGCCAGCAGCTTGTTGGACAGGGTGGACACCGGGGAGCTGTTTTTT. This encodes CASSLLDRVDTGELFF.

There are a few counts of this clonotype. V usage is TRBV5-1 and J usage is TRBJ2-1; 9 bases match TRBD2. V was pared by 4 bases and J by 6 bases, with 11 bases of the junction left unmatched. The CDR3 has 16 amino acids. Germline CDR1 SGHRS, CDR2 YFSETQ. The CDR3 loop is CASSPIAGEVSNEQFF. CDR3 DNA: TGCGCCAGCAGCCCGATAGCGGGAGAAGTTTCCAATGAGCAGTTCTTC.

The chain couples TRBV20-1 to TRBJ1-5, with TRBD1 as a possible D gene (5 bases). Germline-derived CDR1 and CDR2 are DFQATT and SNEGSKA (reference sequence). V lost 3 bases, J lost 3 bases, and 12 bases lay in between. The CDR3 totals 14 residues. The CDR3: CSASNGGNNQPQHF. The CDR3 DNA sequence: TGCAGTGCTAGTAATGGGGGAAACAATCAGCCCCAGCATTTT.

The chain joins TRBV3-1 to TRBJ2-7; TRBD2 agrees at 9 bases. V shed 2 bases, J shed 3 bases, and the junction held 5 bases outside the gene matches. The CDR3 sequence is 15 residues long. The V gene's germline CDR1 is LGHDT and CDR2 YNNKEL (reference sequence). CDR3: CASSQTGLASYEQYF. In DNA form, the CDR3 reads TGTGCCAGCAGCCAAACCGGACTAGCGAGCTACGAGCAGTACTTC.

At least ten counts were recorded for this clonotype. CDR3 protein: CSARGAVEAFF. CDR3 coding DNA: TGCAGTGCTAGGGGGGCGGTCGAAGCTTTCTTT. V usage is TRBV20-1 and J usage is TRBJ1-1; tentatively, D is TRBD1 (6 bases). Trimming removed 3 bases at V and 8 bases at J, with 10 bases between. The CDR3 has 11 amino acids. Germline lookup yields CDR1 DFQATT and CDR2 SNEGSKA (reference sequence).

The V and J genes are TRBV7-2 and TRBJ2-7; TRBD2 agrees at 7 bases. The CDR3 is 14 amino acids. Trimming cost V 4 bases and J 1 base; bases outside gene matches: 4. Germline-derived CDR1 and CDR2 are SGHTA and FQGNSA. The CDR3 protein is CASSWGLSSYEQYF. The CDR3 bases are TGTGCCAGCAGCTGGGGACTATCGTCCTACGAGCAGTACTTC.

J is TRBJ2-1 and V is TRBV5-1; 11 bases line up with TRBD2. The length of the CDR3 is 15 residues. Unmatched junction bases numbered 6, after V lost 7 bases and J lost 3 bases. From germline, CDR1 is SGHRS and CDR2 YFSETQ. The CDR3 region has the DNA TGCGCCAGCGGTAGCGGGAGGGCCTTCTACAATGAGCAGTTCTTC. Translated, it gives CASGSGRAFYNEQFF. Full variable domain (rest looked up from reference TRBV5-1 and TRBJ2-1): KAGVTQTPRYLIKTRGQQVTLSCSPISGHRSVSWYQQTPGQGLQFLFEYFSETQRNKGNFPGRFSGRQFSNSRSEMNVSTLELGDSALYLCASGSGRAFYNEQFFGPGTRLTVL.

The chain combines TRBV7-3 with TRBJ2-6; D unclear. CDR1 and CDR2 from the germline V gene are SGHTA and FQGTGA. The CDR3 covers 16 residues. V shed 5 bases and J shed 4 bases, with 15 bases lying between them. CDR3: CASSPLLESGANVLTF. CDR3 coding DNA: TGTGCCAGCAGCCCCCTCCTGGAATCCGGGGCCAACGTCCTGACTTTC.

The table lists this clonotype with many counts. The J gene is TRBJ1-1, the V gene TRBV20-1, with 7 positions matching TRBD1. Germline CDR1 DFQATT, CDR2 SNEGSKA (reference sequence). The CDR3 is 15 amino acids. J was trimmed by 7 bases and V by 5 bases; bases with no gene match: 16. The CDR3 sequence: CSAPGTASTEDEAFF. The DNA for the CDR3 is TGCAGTGCTCCCGGGACAGCGTCCACGGAGGATGAAGCTTTCTTT.